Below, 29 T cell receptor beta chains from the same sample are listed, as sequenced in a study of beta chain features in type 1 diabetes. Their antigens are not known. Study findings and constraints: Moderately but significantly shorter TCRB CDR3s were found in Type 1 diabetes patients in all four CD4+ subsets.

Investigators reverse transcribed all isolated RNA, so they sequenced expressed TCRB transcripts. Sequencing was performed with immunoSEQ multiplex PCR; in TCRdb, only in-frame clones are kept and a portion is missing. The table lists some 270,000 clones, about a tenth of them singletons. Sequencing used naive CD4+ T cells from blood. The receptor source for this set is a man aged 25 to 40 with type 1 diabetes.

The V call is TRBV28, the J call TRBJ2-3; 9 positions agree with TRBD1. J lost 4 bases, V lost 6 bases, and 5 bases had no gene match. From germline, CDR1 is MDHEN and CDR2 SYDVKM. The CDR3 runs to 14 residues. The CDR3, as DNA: TGTGCCAGCAGCTCGGGGGACAGGGCAGATACGCAGTATTTT. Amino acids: CASSSGDRADTQYF. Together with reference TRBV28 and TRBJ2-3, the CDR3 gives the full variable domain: DVKVTQSSRYLVKRTGEKVFLECVQDMDHENMFWYRQDPGLGLRLIYFSYDVKMKEKGDIPEGYSVSREKKERFSLILESASTNQTSMYLCASSSGDRADTQYFGPGTRLTVL.

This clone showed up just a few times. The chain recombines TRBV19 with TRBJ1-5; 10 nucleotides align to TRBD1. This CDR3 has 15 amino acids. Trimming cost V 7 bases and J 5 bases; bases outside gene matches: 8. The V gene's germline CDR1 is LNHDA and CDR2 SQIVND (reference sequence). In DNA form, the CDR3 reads TGTGCCAGTACCCCGGGACAGGGGCATTATCAGCCCCAGCATTTT. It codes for CASTPGQGHYQPQHF.

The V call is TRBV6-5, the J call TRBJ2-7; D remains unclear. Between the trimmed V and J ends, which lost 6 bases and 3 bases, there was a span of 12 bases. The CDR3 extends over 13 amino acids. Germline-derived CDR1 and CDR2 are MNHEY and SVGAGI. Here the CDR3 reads CASSAGTGYEQYF. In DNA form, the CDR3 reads TGTGCCAGCAGCGCCGGTACGGGCTACGAGCAGTACTTC.

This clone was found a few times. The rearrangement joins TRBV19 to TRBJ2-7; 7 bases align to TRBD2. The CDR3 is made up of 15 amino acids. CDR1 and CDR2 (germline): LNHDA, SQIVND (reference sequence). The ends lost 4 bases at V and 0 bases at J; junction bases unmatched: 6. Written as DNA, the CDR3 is TGTGCCAGTAGTACCCAGCGGGATCCCTCCTACGAGCAGTACTTC. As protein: CASSTQRDPSYEQYF.

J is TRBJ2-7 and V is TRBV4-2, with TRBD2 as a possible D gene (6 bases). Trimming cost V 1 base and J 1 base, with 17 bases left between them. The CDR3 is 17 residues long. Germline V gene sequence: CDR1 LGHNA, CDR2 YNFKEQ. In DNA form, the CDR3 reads TGTGCCAGCAGCCAAGCTAGTCGAAGCGGGTGGTCCTACGAGCAGTACTTC. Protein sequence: CASSQASRSGWSYEQYF.

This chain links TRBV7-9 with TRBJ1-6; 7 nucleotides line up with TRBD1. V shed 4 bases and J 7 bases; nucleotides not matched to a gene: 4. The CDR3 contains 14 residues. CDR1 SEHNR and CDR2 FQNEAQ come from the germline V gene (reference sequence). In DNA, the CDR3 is TGTGCCAGCAGCTCCTGGGACAGCAATTCACCCCTCCACTTT. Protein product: CASSSWDSNSPLHF.

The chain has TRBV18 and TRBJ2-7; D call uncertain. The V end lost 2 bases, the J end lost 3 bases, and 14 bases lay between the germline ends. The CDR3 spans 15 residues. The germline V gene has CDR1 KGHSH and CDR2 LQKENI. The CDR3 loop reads CASSPFLGTYYEQYF. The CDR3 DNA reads TGTGCCAGCTCACCATTCCTGGGCACCTACTACGAGCAGTACTTC. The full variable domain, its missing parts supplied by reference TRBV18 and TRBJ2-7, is NAGVMQNPRHLVRRRGQEARLRCSPMKGHSHVYWYRQLPEEGLKFMVYLQKENIIDESGMPKERFSAEFPKEGPSILRIQQVVRGDSAAYFCASSPFLGTYYEQYFGPGTRLTVT.

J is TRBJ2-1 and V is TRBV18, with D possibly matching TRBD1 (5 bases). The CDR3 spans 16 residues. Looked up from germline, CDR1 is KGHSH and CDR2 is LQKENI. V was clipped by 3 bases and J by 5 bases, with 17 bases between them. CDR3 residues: CASSPGSRTTHNEQFF. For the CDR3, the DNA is TGTGCCAGCTCACCCGGATCCCGGACAACACACAATGAGCAGTTCTTC. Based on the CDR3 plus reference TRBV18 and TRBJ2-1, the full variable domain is NAGVMQNPRHLVRRRGQEARLRCSPMKGHSHVYWYRQLPEEGLKFMVYLQKENIIDESGMPKERFSAEFPKEGPSILRIQQVVRGDSAAYFCASSPGSRTTHNEQFFGPGTRLTVL.

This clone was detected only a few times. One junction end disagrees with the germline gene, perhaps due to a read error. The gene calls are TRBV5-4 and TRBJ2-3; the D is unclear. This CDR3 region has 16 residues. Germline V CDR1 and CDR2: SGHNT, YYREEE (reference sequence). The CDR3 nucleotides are TGCGCCAGCAGCCAAGATCCCGTGACTGCCACAGATACGCAGTATTTT. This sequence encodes CASSQDPVTATDTQYF.

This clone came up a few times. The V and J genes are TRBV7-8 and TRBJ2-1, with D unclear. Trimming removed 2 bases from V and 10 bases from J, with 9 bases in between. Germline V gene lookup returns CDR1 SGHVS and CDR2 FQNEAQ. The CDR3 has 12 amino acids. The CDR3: CASSLRLGEQFF. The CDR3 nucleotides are TGTGCCAGCAGCTTAAGGCTAGGCGAGCAGTTCTTC. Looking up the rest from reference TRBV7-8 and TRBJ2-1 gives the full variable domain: GAGVSQSPRYKVAKRGQDVALRCDPISGHVSLFWYQQALGQGPEFLTYFQNEAQLDKSGLPSDRFFAERPEGSVSTLKIQRTQQEDSAVYLCASSLRLGEQFFGPGTRLTVL.

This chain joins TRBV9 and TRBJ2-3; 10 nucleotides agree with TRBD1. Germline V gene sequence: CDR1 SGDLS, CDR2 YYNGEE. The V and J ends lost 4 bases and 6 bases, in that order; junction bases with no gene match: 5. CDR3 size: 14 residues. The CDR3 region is CASSSGQGGDTQYF. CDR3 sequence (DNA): TGTGCCAGCAGCTCCGGACAGGGGGGGGATACGCAGTATTTT.

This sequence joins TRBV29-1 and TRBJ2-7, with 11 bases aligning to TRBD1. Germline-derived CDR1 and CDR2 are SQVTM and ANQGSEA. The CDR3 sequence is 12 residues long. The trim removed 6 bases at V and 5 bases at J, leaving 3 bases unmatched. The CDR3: CSVGQGGNEQYF. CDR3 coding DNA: TGCAGCGTGGGACAGGGGGGTAACGAGCAGTACTTC.

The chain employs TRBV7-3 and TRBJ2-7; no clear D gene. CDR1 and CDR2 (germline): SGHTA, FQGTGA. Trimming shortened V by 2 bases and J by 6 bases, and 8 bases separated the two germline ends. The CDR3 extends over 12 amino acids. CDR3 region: CASSLERGEQYF. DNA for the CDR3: TGTGCCAGCAGCTTAGAACGCGGCGAGCAGTACTTC.

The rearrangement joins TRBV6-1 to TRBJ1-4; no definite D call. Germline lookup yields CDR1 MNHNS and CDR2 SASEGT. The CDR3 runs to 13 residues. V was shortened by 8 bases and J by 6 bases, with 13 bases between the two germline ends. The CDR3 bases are TGTGCCAGCTCGATGAGGAGGGATGAAAAACTGTTTTTT. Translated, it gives CASSMRRDEKLFF.

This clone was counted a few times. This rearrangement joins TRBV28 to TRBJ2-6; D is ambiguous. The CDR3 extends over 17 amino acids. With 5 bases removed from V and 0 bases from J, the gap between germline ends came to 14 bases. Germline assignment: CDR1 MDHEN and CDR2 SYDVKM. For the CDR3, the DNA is TGTGCCAGCAGTCCGGCAGGCACCCGCTCTGGGGCCAACGTCCTGACTTTC. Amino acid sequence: CASSPAGTRSGANVLTF.

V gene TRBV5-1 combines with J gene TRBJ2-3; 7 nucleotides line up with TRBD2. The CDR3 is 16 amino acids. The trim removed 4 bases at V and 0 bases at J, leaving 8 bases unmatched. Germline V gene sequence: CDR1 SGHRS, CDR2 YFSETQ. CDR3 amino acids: CASSLSGETSTDTQYF. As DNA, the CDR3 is TGCGCCAGCAGCCTAAGCGGGGAAACTAGCACAGATACGCAGTATTTT.

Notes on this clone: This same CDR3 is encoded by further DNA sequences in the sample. The CDR3 protein is CASSPTGQETQYF. DNA for the CDR3: TGTGCCAGCTCACCAACTGGCCAAGAGACCCAGTACTTC. The chain is built from TRBV18 and TRBJ2-5; D not resolved. Trimming shortened V by 2 bases and J by 1 base, and 5 bases separated the two germline ends. Germline V lookup: CDR1 KGHSH, CDR2 LQKENI. The CDR3 extends over 13 amino acids.

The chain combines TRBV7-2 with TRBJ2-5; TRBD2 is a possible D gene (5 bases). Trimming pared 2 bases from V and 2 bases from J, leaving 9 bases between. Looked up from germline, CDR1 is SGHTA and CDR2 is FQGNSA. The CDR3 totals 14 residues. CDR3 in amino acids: CASSLKRAQETQYF. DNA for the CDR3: TGTGCCAGCAGCTTAAAGAGGGCACAAGAGACCCAGTACTTC.

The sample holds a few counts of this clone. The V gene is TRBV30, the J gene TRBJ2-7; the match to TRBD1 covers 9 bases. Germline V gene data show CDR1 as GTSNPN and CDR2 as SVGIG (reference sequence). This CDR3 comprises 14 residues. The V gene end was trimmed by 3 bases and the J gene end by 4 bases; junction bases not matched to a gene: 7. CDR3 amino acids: CAWSLTGGRYEQYF. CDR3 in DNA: TGTGCCTGGAGCCTAACAGGGGGCAGGTACGAGCAGTACTTC.

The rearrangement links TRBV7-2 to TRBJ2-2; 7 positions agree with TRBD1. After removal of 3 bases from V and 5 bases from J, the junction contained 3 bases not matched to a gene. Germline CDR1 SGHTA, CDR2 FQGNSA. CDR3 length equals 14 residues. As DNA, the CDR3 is TGTGCCAGCAGCTTTCAACAGGGGACCGGGGAGCTGTTTTTT. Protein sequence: CASSFQQGTGELFF.

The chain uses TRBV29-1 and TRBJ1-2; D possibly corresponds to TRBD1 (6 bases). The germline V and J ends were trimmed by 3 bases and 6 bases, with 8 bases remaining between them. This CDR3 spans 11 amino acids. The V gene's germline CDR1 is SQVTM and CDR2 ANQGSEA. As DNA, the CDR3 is TGCAGCGTTGAGGACAGCGATGGCTACACCTTC. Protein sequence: CSVEDSDGYTF.

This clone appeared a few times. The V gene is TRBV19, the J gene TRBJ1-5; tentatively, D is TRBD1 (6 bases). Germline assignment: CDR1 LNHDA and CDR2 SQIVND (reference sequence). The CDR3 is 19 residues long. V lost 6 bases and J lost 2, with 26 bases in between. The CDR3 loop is CASSNLYTQQGTGNQPQHF. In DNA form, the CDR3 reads TGTGCCAGTAGCAACCTATATACACAACAGGGAACTGGCAATCAGCCCCAGCATTTT.

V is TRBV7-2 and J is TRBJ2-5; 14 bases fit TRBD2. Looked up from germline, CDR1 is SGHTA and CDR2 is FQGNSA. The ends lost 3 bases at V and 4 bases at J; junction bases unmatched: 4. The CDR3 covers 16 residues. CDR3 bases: TGTGCCAGCAGCTTCGGACTAGCGGGGGGAGGAGAGACCCAGTACTTC. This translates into CASSFGLAGGGETQYF.

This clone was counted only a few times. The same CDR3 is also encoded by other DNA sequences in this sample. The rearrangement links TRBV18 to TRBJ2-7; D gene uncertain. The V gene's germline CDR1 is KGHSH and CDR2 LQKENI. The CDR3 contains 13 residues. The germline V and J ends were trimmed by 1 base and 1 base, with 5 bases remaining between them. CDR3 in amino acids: CASSPRSSYEQYF. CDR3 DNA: TGTGCCAGCTCACCACGCAGTTCCTACGAGCAGTACTTC.

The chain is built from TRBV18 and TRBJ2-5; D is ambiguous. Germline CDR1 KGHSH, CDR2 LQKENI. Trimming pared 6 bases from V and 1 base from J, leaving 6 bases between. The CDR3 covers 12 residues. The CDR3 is CASSSLQETQYF. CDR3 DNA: TGTGCCAGCTCTAGCCTCCAAGAGACCCAGTACTTC. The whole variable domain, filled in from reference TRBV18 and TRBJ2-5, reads NAGVMQNPRHLVRRRGQEARLRCSPMKGHSHVYWYRQLPEEGLKFMVYLQKENIIDESGMPKERFSAEFPKEGPSILRIQQVVRGDSAAYFCASSSLQETQYFGPGTRLLVL.

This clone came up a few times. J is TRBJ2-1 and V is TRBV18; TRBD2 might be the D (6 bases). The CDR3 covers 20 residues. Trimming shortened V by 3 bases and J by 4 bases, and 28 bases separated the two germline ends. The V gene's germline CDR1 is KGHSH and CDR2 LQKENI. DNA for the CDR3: TGTGCCAGCTCACCGACACCGGGCTATAGCGGACCCGAGGGGTACAATGAGCAGTTCTTC. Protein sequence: CASSPTPGYSGPEGYNEQFF.

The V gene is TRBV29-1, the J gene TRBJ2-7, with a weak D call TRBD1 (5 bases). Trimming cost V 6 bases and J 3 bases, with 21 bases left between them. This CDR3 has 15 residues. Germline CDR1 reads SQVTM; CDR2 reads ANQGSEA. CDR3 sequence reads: CSVSESAAGNYEQYF. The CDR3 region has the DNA TGCAGCGTCAGTGAGTCCGCGGCAGGGAACTACGAGCAGTACTTC.

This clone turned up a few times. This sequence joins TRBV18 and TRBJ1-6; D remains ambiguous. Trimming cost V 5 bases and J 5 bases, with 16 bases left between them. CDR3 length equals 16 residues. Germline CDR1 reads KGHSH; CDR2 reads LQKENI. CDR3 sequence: CASSVDAPPNNSPLHF. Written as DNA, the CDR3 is TGTGCCAGCTCAGTAGATGCCCCGCCCAATAATTCACCCCTCCACTTT.

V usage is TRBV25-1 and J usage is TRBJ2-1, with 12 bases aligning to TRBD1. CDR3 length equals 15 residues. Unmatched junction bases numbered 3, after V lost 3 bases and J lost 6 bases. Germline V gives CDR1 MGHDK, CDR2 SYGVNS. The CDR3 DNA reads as TGTGCCAGCAGTGAGGGACAGGGGGCGGGCAATGAGCAGTTCTTC. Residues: CASSEGQGAGNEQFF.